The present T cell receptor (beta chain) was sequenced within a study of blood T cell repertoires in COVID-19. Only a few counts were recorded for this clone. This CDR3 has 14 amino acids. The germline gives CDR1 SGHRS, CDR2 YFSETQ. V dropped 4 bases and J dropped 4; count of bases not matched to a gene: 2. Clones were read by immunoSEQ multiplex PCR, and TCRdb kept only the in-frame ones, dropping some. In the table there are approximately 92,000 clones, about 82% of which are singletons. The sample taken for sequencing was peripheral blood. The receptor was derived from a woman aged 60-75 years in a cohort sampled during active or convalescent COVID-19. J is TRBJ2-2 and V is TRBV5-1; the match to TRBD2 covers 9 bases. CDR3 bases: TGCGCCAGCAGCATTAGCGGGAGCACCGGGGAGCTGTTTTTT. The encoded protein is CASSISGSTGELFF.